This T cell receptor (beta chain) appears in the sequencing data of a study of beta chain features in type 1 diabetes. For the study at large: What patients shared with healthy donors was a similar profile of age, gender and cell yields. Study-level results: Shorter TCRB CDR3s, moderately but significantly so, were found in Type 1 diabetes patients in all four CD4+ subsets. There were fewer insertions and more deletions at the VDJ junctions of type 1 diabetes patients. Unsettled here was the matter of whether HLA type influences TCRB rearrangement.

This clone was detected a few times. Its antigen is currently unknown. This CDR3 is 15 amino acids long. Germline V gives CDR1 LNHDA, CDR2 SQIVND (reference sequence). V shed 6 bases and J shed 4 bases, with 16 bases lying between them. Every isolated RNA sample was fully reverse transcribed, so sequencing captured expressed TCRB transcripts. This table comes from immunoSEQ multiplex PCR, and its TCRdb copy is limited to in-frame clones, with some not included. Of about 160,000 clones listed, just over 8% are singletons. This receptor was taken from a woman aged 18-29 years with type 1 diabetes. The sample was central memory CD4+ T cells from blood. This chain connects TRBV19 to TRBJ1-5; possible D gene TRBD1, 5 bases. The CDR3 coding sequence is TGTGCCAGTAGCTCGGGGCCGGGGAGGAATCAGCCCCAGCATTTT. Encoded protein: CASSSGPGRNQPQHF.